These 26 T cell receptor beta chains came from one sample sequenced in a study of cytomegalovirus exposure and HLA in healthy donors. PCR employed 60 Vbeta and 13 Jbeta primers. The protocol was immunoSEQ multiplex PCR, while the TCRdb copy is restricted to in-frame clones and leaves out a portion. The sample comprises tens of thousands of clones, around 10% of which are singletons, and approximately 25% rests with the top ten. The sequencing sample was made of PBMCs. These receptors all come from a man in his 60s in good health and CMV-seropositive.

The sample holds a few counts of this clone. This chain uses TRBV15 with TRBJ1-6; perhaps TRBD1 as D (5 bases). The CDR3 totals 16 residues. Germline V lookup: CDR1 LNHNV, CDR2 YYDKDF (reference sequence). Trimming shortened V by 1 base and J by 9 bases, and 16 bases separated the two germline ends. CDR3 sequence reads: CATSRATTGSGSPLHF. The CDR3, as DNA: TGTGCCACCAGCAGAGCCACTACAGGCTCGGGTTCACCCCTCCACTTT.

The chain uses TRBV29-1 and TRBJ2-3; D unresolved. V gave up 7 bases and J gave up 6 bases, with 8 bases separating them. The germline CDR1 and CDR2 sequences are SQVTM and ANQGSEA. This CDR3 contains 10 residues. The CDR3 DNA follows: TGCAGCGGCTCCAGTGATACGCAGTATTTT. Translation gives CSGSSDTQYF.

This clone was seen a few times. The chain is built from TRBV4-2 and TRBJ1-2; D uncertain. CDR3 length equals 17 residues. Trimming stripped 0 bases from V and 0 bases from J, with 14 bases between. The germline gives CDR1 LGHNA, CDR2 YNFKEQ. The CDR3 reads CASSQEGGLRANYGYTF. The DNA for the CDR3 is TGTGCCAGCAGCCAAGAAGGAGGACTGAGAGCTAACTATGGCTACACCTTC.

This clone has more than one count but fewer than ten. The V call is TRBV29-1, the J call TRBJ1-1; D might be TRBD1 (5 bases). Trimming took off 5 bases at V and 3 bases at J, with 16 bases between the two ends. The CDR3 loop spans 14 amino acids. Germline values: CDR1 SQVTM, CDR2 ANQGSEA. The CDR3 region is CSVSHGGGDTEAFF. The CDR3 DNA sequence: TGCAGCGTTAGCCACGGAGGAGGGGACACTGAAGCTTTCTTT.

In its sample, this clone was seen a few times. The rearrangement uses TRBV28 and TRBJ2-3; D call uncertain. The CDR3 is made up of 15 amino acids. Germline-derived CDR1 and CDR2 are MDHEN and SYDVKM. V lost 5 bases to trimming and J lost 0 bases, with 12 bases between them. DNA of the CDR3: TGTGCCAGCAGTCCCCCAAGCGAGAGCACAGATACGCAGTATTTT. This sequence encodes CASSPPSESTDTQYF.

The CDR3 reads CASSPTATGPWREQYF. The DNA of the CDR3 is TGTGCCAGCAGCCCAACCGCCACCGGGCCTTGGAGGGAGCAGTACTTC. This chain joins TRBV9 and TRBJ2-7, with D maybe TRBD2 (5 bases). This CDR3 is 16 amino acids long. Germline V gene data show CDR1 as SGDLS and CDR2 as YYNGEE. The germline V and J ends were trimmed by 4 bases and 7 bases, with 24 bases remaining between them.

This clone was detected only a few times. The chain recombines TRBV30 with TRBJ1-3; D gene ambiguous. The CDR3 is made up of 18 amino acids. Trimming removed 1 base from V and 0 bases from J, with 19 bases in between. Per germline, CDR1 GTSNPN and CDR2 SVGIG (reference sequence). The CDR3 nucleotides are TGTGCCTGGAGTGACAGCCTCCGAACTAGGACCTCTGGAAACACCATATATTTT. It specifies CAWSDSLRTRTSGNTIYF.

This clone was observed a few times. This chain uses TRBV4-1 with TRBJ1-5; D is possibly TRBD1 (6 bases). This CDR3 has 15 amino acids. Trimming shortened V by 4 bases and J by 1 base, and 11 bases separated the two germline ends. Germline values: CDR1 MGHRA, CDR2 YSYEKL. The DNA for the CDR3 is TGCGCCAGCAGCCTAGTTACAGGGAGCAATCAGCCCCAGCATTTT. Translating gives CASSLVTGSNQPQHF.

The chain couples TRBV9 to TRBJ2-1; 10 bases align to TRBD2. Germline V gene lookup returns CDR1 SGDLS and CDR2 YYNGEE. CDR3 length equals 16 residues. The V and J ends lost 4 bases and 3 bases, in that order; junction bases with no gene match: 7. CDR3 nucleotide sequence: TGTGCCAGCAGCTACTTAGCGGGGGGCGGCTACAATGAGCAGTTCTTC. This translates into CASSYLAGGGYNEQFF.

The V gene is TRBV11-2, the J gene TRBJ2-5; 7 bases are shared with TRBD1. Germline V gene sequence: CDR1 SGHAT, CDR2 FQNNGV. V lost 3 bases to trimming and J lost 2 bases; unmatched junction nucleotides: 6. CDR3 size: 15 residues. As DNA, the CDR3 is TGTGCCAGCAGCTTGGTTGCACAGGGGCAAGAGACCCAGTACTTC. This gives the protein CASSLVAQGQETQYF.

CDR3 nucleotides: TGTGCCAGCAGTGAACATATGACTAGCGGAACCTACGAGCAGTACTTC. Translation gives CASSEHMTSGTYEQYF. The chain has TRBV6-1 and TRBJ2-7; 9 positions agree with TRBD2. Trimming at V came to 2 bases and at J to 2 bases, leaving 7 bases not matched to a gene. This CDR3 region has 16 residues. Germline-derived CDR1 and CDR2 are MNHNS and SASEGT.

CDR3 sequence: CASSEGTVTKETQYF. The DNA for the CDR3 is TGTGCCAGCAGCGAGGGGACTGTAACGAAAGAGACCCAGTACTTC. The chain links TRBV9 to TRBJ2-5, with TRBD2 as a possible D gene (6 bases). Looked up from germline, CDR1 is SGDLS and CDR2 is YYNGEE. V lost 3 bases, J lost 3 bases, and 15 bases lay in between. This CDR3 spans 15 amino acids.

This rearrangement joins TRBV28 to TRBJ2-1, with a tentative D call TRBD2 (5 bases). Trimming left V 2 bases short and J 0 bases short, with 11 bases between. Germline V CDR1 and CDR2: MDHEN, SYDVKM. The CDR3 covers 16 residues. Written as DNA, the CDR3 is TGTGCCAGCAGTTTAATCGGGAAAGTCTCCTACAATGAGCAGTTCTTC. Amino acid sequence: CASSLIGKVSYNEQFF.

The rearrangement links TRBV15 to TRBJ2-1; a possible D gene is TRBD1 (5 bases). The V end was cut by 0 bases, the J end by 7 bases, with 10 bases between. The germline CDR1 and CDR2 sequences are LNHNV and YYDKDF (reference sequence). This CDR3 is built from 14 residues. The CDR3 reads CATSRDRVANEQFF. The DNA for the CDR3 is TGTGCCACCAGCAGAGACAGGGTCGCTAATGAGCAGTTCTTC.

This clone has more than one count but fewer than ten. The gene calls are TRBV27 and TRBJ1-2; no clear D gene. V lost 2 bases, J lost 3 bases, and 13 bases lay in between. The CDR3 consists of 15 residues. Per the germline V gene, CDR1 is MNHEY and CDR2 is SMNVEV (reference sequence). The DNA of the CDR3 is TGTGCCAGCAGTTTAGGTTTAGAAGGAGACTATGGCTACACCTTC. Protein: CASSLGLEGDYGYTF.

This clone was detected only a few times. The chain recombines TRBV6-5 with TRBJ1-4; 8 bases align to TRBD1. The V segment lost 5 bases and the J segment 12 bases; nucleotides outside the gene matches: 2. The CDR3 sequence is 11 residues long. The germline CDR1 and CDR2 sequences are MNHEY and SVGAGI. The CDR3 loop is CASSKTGELFF. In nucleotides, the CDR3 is TGTGCCAGCAGTAAGACAGGGGAACTGTTTTTT.

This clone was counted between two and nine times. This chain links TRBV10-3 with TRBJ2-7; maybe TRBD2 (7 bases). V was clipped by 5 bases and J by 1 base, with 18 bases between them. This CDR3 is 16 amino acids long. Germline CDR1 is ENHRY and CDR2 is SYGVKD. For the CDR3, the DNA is TGTGCCATCAGTTCCCCTAGCGGAGGGGGTTCCTACGAGCAGTACTTC. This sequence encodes CAISSPSGGGSYEQYF.

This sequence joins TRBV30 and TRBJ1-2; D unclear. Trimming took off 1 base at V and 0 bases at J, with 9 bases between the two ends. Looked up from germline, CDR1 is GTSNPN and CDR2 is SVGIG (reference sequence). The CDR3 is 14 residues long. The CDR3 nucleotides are TGTGCCTGGAGTGCCTCGAGTTCTAACTATGGCTACACCTTC. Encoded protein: CAWSASSSNYGYTF.

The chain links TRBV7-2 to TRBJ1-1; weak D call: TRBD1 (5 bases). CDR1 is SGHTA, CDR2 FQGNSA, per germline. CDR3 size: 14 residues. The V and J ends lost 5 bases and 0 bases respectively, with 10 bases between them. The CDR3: CASSLTVLNTEAFF. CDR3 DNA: TGTGCCAGCAGCCTGACAGTATTGAACACTGAAGCTTTCTTT.

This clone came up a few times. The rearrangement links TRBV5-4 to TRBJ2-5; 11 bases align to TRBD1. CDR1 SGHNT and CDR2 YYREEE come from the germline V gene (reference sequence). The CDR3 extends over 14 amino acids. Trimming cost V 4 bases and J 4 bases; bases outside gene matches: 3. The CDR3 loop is CASSGGQGGETQYF. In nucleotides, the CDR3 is TGTGCCAGCAGCGGGGGACAGGGGGGAGAGACCCAGTACTTC.

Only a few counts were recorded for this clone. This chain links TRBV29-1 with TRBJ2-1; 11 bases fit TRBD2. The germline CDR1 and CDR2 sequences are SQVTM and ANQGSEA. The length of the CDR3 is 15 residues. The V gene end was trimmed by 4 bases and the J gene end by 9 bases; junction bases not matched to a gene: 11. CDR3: CSVGRASGGSREQFF. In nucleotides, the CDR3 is TGCAGCGTTGGACGGGCTAGCGGGGGGTCCCGTGAGCAGTTCTTC.

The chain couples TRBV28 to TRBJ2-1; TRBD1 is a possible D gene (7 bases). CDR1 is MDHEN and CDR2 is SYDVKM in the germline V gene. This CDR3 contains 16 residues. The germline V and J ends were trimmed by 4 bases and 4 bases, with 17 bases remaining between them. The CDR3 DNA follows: TGTGCCAGCAGTTCCCCCCCCAGGGGGGTTTACAATGAGCAGTTCTTC. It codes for CASSSPPRGVYNEQFF.

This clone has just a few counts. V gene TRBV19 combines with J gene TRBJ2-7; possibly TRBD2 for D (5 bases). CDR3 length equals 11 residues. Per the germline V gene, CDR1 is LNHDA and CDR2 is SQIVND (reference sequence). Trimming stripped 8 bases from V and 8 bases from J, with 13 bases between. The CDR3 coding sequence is TGTGCCAGTTCGACGGGGTATCAGCAGTACTTC. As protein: CASSTGYQQYF.

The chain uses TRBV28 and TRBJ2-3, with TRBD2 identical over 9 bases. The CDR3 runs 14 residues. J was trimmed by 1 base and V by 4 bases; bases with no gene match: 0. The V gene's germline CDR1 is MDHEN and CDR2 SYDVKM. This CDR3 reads CASSWTSGTDTQYF. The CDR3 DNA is TGTGCCAGCAGTTGGACTAGCGGCACAGATACGCAGTATTTT.

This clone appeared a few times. As DNA, the CDR3 is TGTGCCTGCCGGAGGGGGCCCGGCAGCACAGATACGCAGTATTTT. Translation gives CACRRGPGSTDTQYF. The genes are TRBV6-5 and TRBJ2-3; maybe TRBD1 (7 bases). The germline V gene has CDR1 MNHEY and CDR2 SVGAGI. This CDR3 is built from 15 residues. The V end was cut by 11 bases, the J end by 0 bases, with 18 bases between.

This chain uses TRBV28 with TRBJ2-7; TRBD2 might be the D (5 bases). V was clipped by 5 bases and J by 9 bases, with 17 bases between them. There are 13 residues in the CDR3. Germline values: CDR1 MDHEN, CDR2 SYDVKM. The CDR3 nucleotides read TGTGCCAGCAGTCTCAATTCGGACTTTGGGCAGTACGTC. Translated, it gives CASSLNSDFGQYV.